These 29 T cell receptor beta chains came from one sample sequenced in a study of beta chain features in type 1 diabetes. Expressed TCRB transcripts got sequenced, as all isolated RNA was reverse transcribed. Clones were read by immunoSEQ multiplex PCR, and TCRdb kept only the in-frame ones, dropping some. The sample lists hundreds of thousands of clones; 17% were seen once. Sequencing was carried out using naive CD4+ T cells from blood. The receptors were sampled from a woman younger than 35 in good health.

Concerning this clone: Within the sample, other DNA sequences also encode this same CDR3. The rearrangement links TRBV6-5 to TRBJ2-5; D ambiguous. This CDR3 region has 13 residues. V was clipped by 3 bases and J by 1 base, with 6 bases between them. CDR1 MNHEY and CDR2 SVGAGI come from the germline V gene. The CDR3, as DNA: TGTGCCAGCAGTTATCGATTCCAAGAGACCCAGTACTTC. It is translated as CASSYRFQETQYF.

The chain links TRBV7-8 to TRBJ2-2, with D unresolved. The CDR3 is made up of 16 amino acids. Trimming removed 2 bases from V and 5 bases from J, with 15 bases in between. Looked up from germline, CDR1 is SGHVS and CDR2 is FQNEAQ. In DNA, the CDR3 is TGTGCCAGCAGCTTAAGGCCCGGAAGGCAGACCGGGGAGCTGTTTTTT. Translation gives CASSLRPGRQTGELFF.

This chain links TRBV18 with TRBJ2-7, with a possible D match to TRBD2 (6 bases). Deletions cut 3 bases from V and 6 bases from J, with 18 bases between. Germline V CDR1 and CDR2: KGHSH, LQKENI. This CDR3 region has 15 residues. CDR3 loop: CASSPGGTEAGEQYF. The DNA for the CDR3 is TGTGCCAGCTCACCCGGGGGTACGGAGGCTGGCGAGCAGTACTTC.

In this sample, this clone turned up a few times. The chain recombines TRBV5-1 with TRBJ2-4; the D gene could be TRBD1 or TRBD2 (5 bases each). This CDR3 region has 19 residues. V shed 0 bases and J shed 6 bases, with 25 bases lying between them. Germline lookup yields CDR1 SGHRS and CDR2 YFSETQ. The CDR3 spells CASSLGRDALGFYSNIQYF. The CDR3 DNA is TGCGCCAGCAGCTTGGGACGGGACGCTTTGGGTTTTTATTCAAACATTCAGTACTTC.

This clone has more than one count but fewer than ten. The sample holds other DNA sequences that translate to the same CDR3. The chain couples TRBV5-1 to TRBJ2-7; the D is unclear. This CDR3 spans 12 amino acids. Between the trimmed V and J ends, which lost 0 bases and 2 bases, there was a span of 3 bases. The germline gives CDR1 SGHRS, CDR2 YFSETQ. CDR3 bases: TGCGCCAGCAGCTTGGTTGCCTACGAGCAGTACTTC. This encodes CASSLVAYEQYF.

This clone was seen a handful of times. The rearrangement uses TRBV4-1 and TRBJ2-2; D is possibly TRBD1 (5 bases). The V end was cut by 3 bases, the J end by 4 bases, with 15 bases between. Germline V CDR1 and CDR2: MGHRA, YSYEKL. CDR3 length: 16 residues. The CDR3 loop is CASSQIPGSGTGELFF. The CDR3 bases are TGCGCCAGCAGCCAGATACCAGGGTCAGGCACCGGGGAGCTGTTTTTT.

This chain connects TRBV27 to TRBJ2-7; D gene unclear. Germline CDR1 MNHEY, CDR2 SMNVEV (reference sequence). Trimming left V 10 bases short and J 0 bases short, with 13 bases between. The CDR3 extends over 13 amino acids. CDR3 DNA sequence: TGTGCCACCGCACCAGAGAACTCCTACGAGCAGTACTTC. As protein: CATAPENSYEQYF.

V and J are TRBV25-1 and TRBJ2-5, with D perhaps matching TRBD1 or TRBD2 (5 bases each). V was shortened by 5 bases and J by 1 base, with 14 bases between the two germline ends. Germline V gives CDR1 MGHDK, CDR2 SYGVNS. The CDR3 runs 15 residues. The CDR3 reads CASSFLGTTQETQYF. CDR3 DNA: TGTGCCAGCAGTTTTTTGGGGACCACCCAAGAGACCCAGTACTTC.

The chain is built from TRBV7-9 and TRBJ2-7, with TRBD2 identical over 13 bases. Germline V gene lookup returns CDR1 SEHNR and CDR2 FQNEAQ (reference sequence). Germline trimming cut 4 bases from V and 2 bases from J; bases unmatched to any gene: 14. The CDR3 contains 19 residues. The CDR3 DNA sequence: TGTGCCAGCAGCTCAGATCACGGGACTAGCGGGATCAGCGCCTACGAGCAGTACTTC. Translated, it gives CASSSDHGTSGISAYEQYF.

Only a few counts were recorded for this clone. The genes are TRBV5-4 and TRBJ2-2; unclear D gene. Germline values: CDR1 SGHNT, CDR2 YYREEE (reference sequence). This CDR3 spans 16 amino acids. The V and J ends lost 4 bases and 4 bases respectively, with 17 bases between them. DNA for the CDR3: TGTGCCAGCAGCGTCAGCAGTCCTCGAACCACCGGGGAGCTGTTTTTT. Protein: CASSVSSPRTTGELFF.

The chain is built from TRBV6-5 and TRBJ2-1; unclear D gene. In germline, CDR1 is MNHEY, CDR2 SVGAGI. This CDR3 has 12 amino acids. The ends were cut back, 5 bases at V and 13 bases at J, with 15 bases in the middle. CDR3 DNA sequence: TGTGCCAGCAGTGAAGGACGAGGTAGACAGTTCTTC. Protein sequence: CASSEGRGRQFF.

The sample holds a few counts of this clone. Other DNA sequences within the sample encode an identical CDR3. The genes are TRBV9 and TRBJ2-3; 10 bases fit TRBD2. V lost 0 bases to trimming and J lost 2 bases; unmatched junction nucleotides: 3. The germline CDR1 and CDR2 sequences are SGDLS and YYNGEE. This CDR3 region has 16 residues. CDR3 coding DNA: TGTGCCAGCAGCGTAGGTCTAGCGGGAGTCACAGATACGCAGTATTTT. Amino acids: CASSVGLAGVTDTQYF.

The CDR3: CASSEGQGVEKLFF. The CDR3 DNA sequence: TGTGCCAGCAGTGAGGGACAGGGGGTTGAAAAACTGTTTTTT. The chain joins TRBV28 to TRBJ1-4; 11 bases match TRBD1. Looked up from germline, CDR1 is MDHEN and CDR2 is SYDVKM. V dropped 5 bases and J dropped 7; count of bases not matched to a gene: 3. The CDR3 length is 14 residues.

This clone was observed a handful of times. This CDR3 is CASTPGQSSMRTGELFF. In DNA form, the CDR3 reads TGTGCCAGCACACCGGGACAGAGTTCTATGAGAACCGGGGAGCTGTTTTTT. V usage is TRBV19 and J usage is TRBJ2-2; 7 bases are shared with TRBD1. There are 17 residues in the CDR3. Germline V gene lookup returns CDR1 LNHDA and CDR2 SQIVND (reference sequence). J gave up 5 bases and V 9 bases, and 18 bases lay outside the gene matches.

This sequence joins TRBV10-2 and TRBJ2-6; no clear D. Germline V gene data show CDR1 as WSHSY and CDR2 as SAAADI. This CDR3 has 15 residues. V lost 3 bases, J lost 1 base, and 7 bases lay in between. The CDR3 DNA reads as TGCGCCAGCAGTGACTCCGCGTCTGGGGCCAACGTCCTGACTTTC. Residues: CASSDSASGANVLTF.

This clone was recorded a few times. The chain links TRBV2 to TRBJ2-2; 11 bases match TRBD2. The V and J ends lost 4 bases and 5 bases, in that order; junction bases with no gene match: 6. The CDR3 totals 16 residues. Germline V gives CDR1 SNHLY, CDR2 FYNNEI. The CDR3 nucleotides read TGTGCCAGCAGTGTTTCGCCTAGCGGGAGGACCGGGGAGCTGTTTTTT. Amino acids: CASSVSPSGRTGELFF.

The genes are TRBV21-1 and TRBJ1-4; the table's D call, TRBD1, has no DNA check behind it. TRBV21-1 is a pseudogene. The CDR3 is 18 amino acids. The DNA of the CDR3 is TGTGCCAGCGACCGGGCACAGGGGAAAGAGGCAACTAATGAAAAACTGTTTTTT. Protein product: CASDRAQGKEATNEKLFF.

This clone turned up a few times. The chain has TRBV11-2 and TRBJ2-7; TRBD2 agrees at 7 bases. Trimming removed 4 bases from V and 9 bases from J; junction bases left unmatched: 18. Germline values: CDR1 SGHAT, CDR2 FQNNGV. This CDR3 is built from 16 residues. The CDR3 loop is CASSWGTAGEASVQYF. For the CDR3, the DNA is TGTGCCAGCAGCTGGGGGACGGCGGGAGAGGCTAGTGTGCAGTACTTC. Looking up the rest from reference TRBV11-2 and TRBJ2-7 gives the full variable domain: EAGVAQSPRYKIIEKRQSVAFWCNPISGHATLYWYQQILGQGPKLLIQFQNNGVVDDSQLPKDRFSAERLKGVDSTLKIQPAKLEDSAVYLCASSWGTAGEASVQYFGPGTRLTVT.

This clone was counted a few times. The chain joins TRBV4-3 to TRBJ1-5; TRBD1 matches at 7 bases. With V trimmed by 4 bases and J by 3 bases, 9 bases remained unmatched. Per the germline V gene, CDR1 is LGHNA and CDR2 is YSLEER. The CDR3 consists of 16 residues. Here the CDR3 reads CASSPTVTGYNQPQHF. In nucleotides, the CDR3 is TGCGCCAGCAGCCCTACTGTGACAGGGTACAATCAGCCCCAGCATTTT.

This clone turned up a few times. J is TRBJ2-7 and V is TRBV14; D not certain. Germline values: CDR1 SGHDN, CDR2 FVKESK. The V end was cut by 1 base, the J end by 2 bases, with 9 bases between. This CDR3 contains 14 residues. The DNA of the CDR3 is TGTGCCAGCAGCCAAGGGCAGTTCACCTACGAGCAGTACTTC. Translated, it gives CASSQGQFTYEQYF.

The V call is TRBV7-2, the J call TRBJ2-7; 10 bases fit TRBD2. This CDR3 has 15 amino acids. J lost 6 bases, V lost 6 bases, and 11 bases had no gene match. Germline CDR1 SGHTA, CDR2 FQGNSA. CDR3 residues: CASREMASGRGEQYF. The CDR3 DNA reads as TGTGCCAGCAGAGAGATGGCTAGCGGGAGAGGCGAGCAGTACTTC.

The V gene is TRBV12-2, the J gene TRBJ1-2. TRBV12-2 is a pseudogene segment. CDR3 length equals 14 residues. CDR3 amino acids: CASRRGPIAYGYTF. The DNA of the CDR3 is TGTGCAAGTCGCAGAGGACCTATCGCCTATGGCTACACCTTC.

A few counts support this clone. The V gene is TRBV27, the J gene TRBJ2-7; the D gene is possibly TRBD1 (6 bases). Germline CDR1 is MNHEY and CDR2 is SMNVEV (reference sequence). This CDR3 is 12 amino acids long. Trimming pared 8 bases from V and 3 bases from J, leaving 11 bases between. This chain's CDR3 is CASRRQDYEQYF. In DNA form, the CDR3 reads TGTGCCAGCCGTCGACAGGACTACGAGCAGTACTTC.

This clone was detected a few times. V usage is TRBV29-1 and J usage is TRBJ1-4, with TRBD1 matching 8 bases. The CDR3 is made up of 15 amino acids. V lost 7 bases to trimming and J lost 3 bases; unmatched junction nucleotides: 10. Germline V lookup: CDR1 SQVTM, CDR2 ANQGSEA. The CDR3 DNA reads as TGCAGCGCACGACAGGGGCTACAAGCTAATGAAAAACTGTTTTTT. Protein sequence: CSARQGLQANEKLFF.

As concerns this clone: Other nucleotide sequences in the sample specify the same CDR3. The chain recombines TRBV14 with TRBJ2-7; D tentatively fits TRBD1 or TRBD2 (5 bases each). V was cut by 1 base and J by 2 bases, with 9 bases left in between. The CDR3 consists of 14 residues. Germline CDR1 is SGHDN and CDR2 is FVKESK. The CDR3 nucleotides are TGTGCCAGCAGCCAAGTCCTGGGGGCCTACGAGCAGTACTTC. Amino acids: CASSQVLGAYEQYF.

As to this clone: At one end, the junction sequence differs from germline, possibly due to a read error. The chain is built from TRBV5-1 and TRBJ2-7; 10 bases line up with TRBD1. The CDR3 totals 15 residues. Germline loops: CDR1 SGHRS, CDR2 YFSETQ. This chain's CDR3 is CASRRGTGDSSEQYF. CDR3 sequence (DNA): TGCGCCAGCAGGAGGGGGACAGGGGATTCCTCCGAGCAGTACTTC.

The V and J genes are TRBV18 and TRBJ1-2; no definite D call. V dropped 0 bases and J dropped 6 bases, with 11 bases sitting between them. The CDR3 totals 14 residues. Germline-derived CDR1 and CDR2 are KGHSH and LQKENI. CDR3 nucleotides: TGTGCCAGCTCACCACCGTCCGGTGTTCATGGCTACACCTTC. It translates to CASSPPSGVHGYTF.

The chain has TRBV10-3 and TRBJ2-3, with 10 bases matching TRBD2. The germline gives CDR1 ENHRY, CDR2 SYGVKD. V dropped 10 bases and J dropped 4; count of bases not matched to a gene: 8. This CDR3 is built from 14 residues. This CDR3 is CATAGTSDSDTQYF. DNA of the CDR3: TGTGCCACGGCCGGGACTAGCGATTCAGATACGCAGTATTTT.

This clone has more than one count but fewer than ten. The CDR3 sequence: CAISGRLAGGDTGELFF. In DNA form, the CDR3 reads TGTGCCATCAGTGGAAGACTAGCGGGAGGGGACACCGGGGAGCTGTTTTTT. This chain uses TRBV10-3 with TRBJ2-2, with 14 positions matching TRBD2. The CDR3 runs to 17 residues. The germline CDR1 and CDR2 sequences are ENHRY and SYGVKD. With 4 bases clipped from V and 3 bases from J, the junction kept 4 bases outside the gene matches.